The text below deals with one T cell receptor beta chain. Seattle-derived patients entered the study during active infection and were followed longitudinally. This record comes from a study of blood T cell repertoires in COVID-19. Study-wide background: The origin of the acute and convalescent COVID-19 samples was the United States, Italy and Spain. T cells, B-cell-depleted T cells, or PBMCs provided the cDNA or gDNA that served as material.

The CDR3 consists of 13 residues. The V end was cut by 7 bases, the J end by 5 bases, with 14 bases between. Germline V gene sequence: CDR1 LGHDT, CDR2 YNNKEL (reference sequence). Some clones are missing from TCRdb's copy, which holds only in-frame ones; the method was immunoSEQ multiplex PCR. The sample consists of fewer than 600,000 clones, approximately 92% of them appearing once. The sequencing sample was made of peripheral blood. The chain joins TRBV3-1 (or the pseudogene TRBV3-2) to TRBJ2-5; maybe TRBD2 (6 bases). This TCR was sampled from a man between 18 and 29 years old with COVID-19, enrolled during active disease. CDR3 region: CASNRRVEETQYF. In DNA, the CDR3 is TGTGCCAGCAACCGGAGGGTGGAGGAGACCCAGTACTTC.